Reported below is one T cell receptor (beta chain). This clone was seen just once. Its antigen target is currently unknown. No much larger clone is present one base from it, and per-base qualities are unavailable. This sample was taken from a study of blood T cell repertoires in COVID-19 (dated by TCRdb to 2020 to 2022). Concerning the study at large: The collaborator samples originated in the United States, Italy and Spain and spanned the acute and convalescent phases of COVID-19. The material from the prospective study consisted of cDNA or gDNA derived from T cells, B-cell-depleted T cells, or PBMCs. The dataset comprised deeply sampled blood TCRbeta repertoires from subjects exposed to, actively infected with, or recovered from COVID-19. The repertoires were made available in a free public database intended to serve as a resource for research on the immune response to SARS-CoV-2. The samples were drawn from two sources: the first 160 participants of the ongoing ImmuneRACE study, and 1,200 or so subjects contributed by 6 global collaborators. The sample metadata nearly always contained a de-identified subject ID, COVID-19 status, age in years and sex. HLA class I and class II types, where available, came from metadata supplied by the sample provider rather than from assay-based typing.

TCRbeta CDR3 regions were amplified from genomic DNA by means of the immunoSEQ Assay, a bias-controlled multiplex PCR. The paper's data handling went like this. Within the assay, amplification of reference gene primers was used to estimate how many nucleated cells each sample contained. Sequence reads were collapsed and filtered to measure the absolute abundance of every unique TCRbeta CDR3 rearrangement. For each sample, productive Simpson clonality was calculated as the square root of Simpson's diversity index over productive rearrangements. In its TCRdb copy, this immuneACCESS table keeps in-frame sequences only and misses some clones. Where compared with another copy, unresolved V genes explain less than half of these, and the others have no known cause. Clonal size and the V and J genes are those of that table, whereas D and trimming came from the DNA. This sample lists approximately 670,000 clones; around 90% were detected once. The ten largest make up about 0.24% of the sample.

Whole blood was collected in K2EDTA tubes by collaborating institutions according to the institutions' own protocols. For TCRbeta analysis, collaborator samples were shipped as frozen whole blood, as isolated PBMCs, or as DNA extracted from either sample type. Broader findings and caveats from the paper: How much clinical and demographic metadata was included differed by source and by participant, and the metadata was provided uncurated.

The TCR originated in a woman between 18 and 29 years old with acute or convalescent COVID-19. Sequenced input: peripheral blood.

The DNA sequence is TGTGCCAGCAGTAGGGGGAACGAACGAAATTACAATGAGCAGTTCTTC. Translated, this gives CASSRGNERNYNEQFF. This chain joins TRBV6-6 to TRBJ2-1; TRBD1 is possibly the D segment (6 matching bases). According to the germline V gene (reference sequence), CDR1 reads MNHNY and CDR2 reads SVGAGI. From the cysteine through the phenylalanine, the CDR3 covers 16 amino acids. The kept DNA is CDR3 alone, 48 bases in frame from the first base. V is clipped by 5 bases and J by 4 bases, and the sequence between their germline boundaries is 18 bases long.